The 24 T cell receptor beta chains in this list originate from one sample, sequenced in a study of blood T cell repertoires in COVID-19. Some clones are missing from TCRdb's copy, which holds only in-frame ones; the method was immunoSEQ multiplex PCR. Among around 93,000 clones listed, approximately 90% were seen once. The sample consisted of peripheral blood. The receptors derive from a human donor in a cohort sampled during active COVID-19.

The chain links TRBV29-1 to TRBJ2-1, with D perhaps TRBD2 (7 bases). V lost 4 bases and J lost 6, with 19 bases in between. CDR1 is SQVTM, CDR2 ANQGSEA, per germline. CDR3 size: 15 residues. The CDR3 sequence is CSVALALGGGNEQFF. Here the CDR3 DNA reads TGCAGCGTTGCGTTGGCCTTGGGAGGGGGCAATGAGCAGTTCTTC.

V gene TRBV4-1 combines with J gene TRBJ2-5, with 10 bases lining up with TRBD2. The length of the CDR3 is 17 residues. CDR1 and CDR2 from the germline V gene are MGHRA and YSYEKL. After removal of 4 bases from V and 2 bases from J, the junction contained 10 bases not matched to a gene. The CDR3 DNA reads TGCGCCAGCAGCCTTAGCGGGGGGCCCGAATTTCAAGAGACCCAGTACTTC. Its protein is CASSLSGGPEFQETQYF.

The J gene is TRBJ2-3, the V gene TRBV14; D is perhaps TRBD1 (5 bases). Trimming removed 2 bases at V and 4 bases at J, with 16 bases between. This CDR3 is 16 amino acids long. The V gene's germline CDR1 is SGHDN and CDR2 FVKESK. The CDR3 sequence is CASSQLGRGVADTQYF. The CDR3 DNA sequence: TGTGCCAGCAGCCAACTAGGTAGGGGTGTTGCAGATACGCAGTATTTT.

The V gene is TRBV4-1, the J gene TRBJ1-1, with TRBD1 matching over 8 bases. Per germline, CDR1 MGHRA and CDR2 YSYEKL. V shed 4 bases and J 3 bases; nucleotides not matched to a gene: 10. This CDR3 comprises 16 residues. The CDR3 nucleotides read TGCGCCAGCAGCCCTCTGCTTGGACAGGGATACACTGAAGCTTTCTTT. Translation gives CASSPLLGQGYTEAFF.

The chain links TRBV24-1 to TRBJ1-2; 10 bases are a match to TRBD1. V lost 7 bases to trimming and J lost 1 base; unmatched junction nucleotides: 11. This CDR3 is 17 amino acids long. Germline V gene lookup returns CDR1 KGHDR and CDR2 SFDVKD. The CDR3 loop is CATRSSGTGVFNYGYTF. The CDR3 nucleotides read TGTGCCACCAGAAGCTCCGGGACAGGGGTGTTTAACTATGGCTACACCTTC.

This chain connects TRBV10-1 to TRBJ1-2; D is undetermined. The CDR3 sequence is 13 residues long. The ends were cut back, 3 bases at V and 4 bases at J, with 9 bases in the middle. The germline CDR1 and CDR2 sequences are WNHNN and SYGVQD (reference sequence). The CDR3 spells CASSDNRFYGYTF. The CDR3 nucleotides are TGCGCCAGCAGTGACAACAGATTCTATGGCTACACCTTC.

The chain couples TRBV27 to TRBJ2-1, with D possibly matching TRBD1 (5 bases). CDR1 and CDR2 from the germline V gene are MNHEY and SMNVEV (reference sequence). The CDR3 runs 15 residues. Trimming stripped 5 bases from V and 5 bases from J, with 16 bases between. CDR3 in amino acids: CASSLGPGLDNEQFF. DNA of the CDR3: TGTGCCAGCAGTCTCGGACCAGGGCTTGACAATGAGCAGTTCTTC.

The chain employs TRBV30 and TRBJ2-6; D might be TRBD1 or TRBD2, each matching 5 bases. V was trimmed by 8 bases and J by 2 bases, leaving 13 bases between them. CDR3 length: 14 residues. Germline CDR1 and CDR2: GTSNPN and SVGIG (reference sequence). CDR3 nucleotide sequence: TGTGCCGGGACCCAGGTTGCTGGGGCCAACGTCCTGACTTTC. It translates to CAGTQVAGANVLTF.

This rearrangement joins TRBV6-5 to TRBJ1-1; D not certain. Germline values: CDR1 MNHEY, CDR2 SVGAGI. This CDR3 spans 14 amino acids. Trimming cost V 2 bases and J 4 bases, with 11 bases left between them. This CDR3 reads CASSYLSGGTEAFF. The DNA for the CDR3 is TGTGCCAGCAGTTACCTATCGGGAGGCACTGAAGCTTTCTTT.

The CDR3 DNA reads as TGTGCCAGCAGTTACGGGCAGGCATATTACGAGCAGTACTTC. This codes for CASSYGQAYYEQYF. The chain carries TRBV6-5 and TRBJ2-7, with no clear D. Germline-derived CDR1 and CDR2 are MNHEY and SVGAGI. V was shortened by 2 bases and J by 4 bases, with 12 bases between the two germline ends. This CDR3 contains 14 residues.

This clone was counted a single time. The rearrangement links TRBV18 to TRBJ2-2; D is uncertain. The germline V and J ends were trimmed by 6 bases and 4 bases, with 9 bases remaining between them. CDR1 and CDR2 (germline): KGHSH, LQKENI. This CDR3 is built from 13 residues. The CDR3 nucleotides read TGTGCCAGCTCGGAGCAGCCCACCGGGGAGCTGTTTTTT. This encodes CASSEQPTGELFF.

The rearrangement links TRBV27 to TRBJ1-1; no clear D gene. CDR3 size: 14 residues. From germline, CDR1 is MNHEY and CDR2 SMNVEV (reference sequence). Trimming left V 7 bases short and J 0 bases short, with 12 bases between. CDR3 sequence: CASTGGSVNTEAFF. In DNA, the CDR3 is TGTGCCAGCACGGGTGGCTCGGTGAACACTGAAGCTTTCTTT.

The chain combines TRBV5-4 with TRBJ2-1, with 8 bases fitting TRBD2. In germline, CDR1 is SGHNT, CDR2 YYREEE (reference sequence). With 4 bases clipped from V and 9 bases from J, the junction kept 9 bases outside the gene matches. This CDR3 is 14 amino acids long. CDR3 bases: TGTGCCAGCAGCCTCGGGGGGGGCTCGGCTGAGCAGTTCTTC. This gives the protein CASSLGGGSAEQFF.

V usage is TRBV9 and J usage is TRBJ2-2; TRBD2 matches at 7 bases. The CDR3 is 16 amino acids. CDR1 and CDR2 from the germline V gene are SGDLS and YYNGEE. Unmatched junction bases numbered 9, after V lost 4 bases and J lost 3 bases. This CDR3 reads CASSIGGRSYTGELFF. CDR3 DNA sequence: TGTGCCAGCAGCATAGGCGGGAGATCGTACACCGGGGAGCTGTTTTTT.

This chain links TRBV18 with TRBJ1-1; D is uncertain. This CDR3 spans 13 amino acids. CDR1 is KGHSH, CDR2 LQKENI, per germline. Between the trimmed V and J ends, which lost 3 bases and 0 bases, there was a span of 5 bases. CDR3 region: CASSPRLNTEAFF. In nucleotides, the CDR3 is TGTGCCAGCTCACCTAGATTGAACACTGAAGCTTTCTTT.

The J gene is TRBJ2-1, the V gene TRBV6-2 or TRBV6-3; 13 bases match TRBD2. With 3 bases clipped from V and 0 bases from J, the junction kept 2 bases outside the gene matches. The CDR3 runs to 17 residues. The germline CDR1 and CDR2 sequences are MNHEY and SVGEGT. The CDR3 spells CASSYRTSGSSYNEQFF. CDR3 sequence (DNA): TGTGCCAGCAGTTATAGGACTAGCGGGAGCTCCTACAATGAGCAGTTCTTC.

This chain connects TRBV5-1 to TRBJ2-1, with 10 positions matching TRBD2. The V gene's germline CDR1 is SGHRS and CDR2 YFSETQ. The CDR3 length is 17 residues. The ends lost 1 base at V and 2 bases at J; junction bases unmatched: 6. Here the CDR3 reads CASSLSSLAGAYNEQFF. The CDR3 bases are TGCGCCAGCAGCTTGTCTAGCCTAGCGGGGGCCTACAATGAGCAGTTCTTC.

This rearrangement joins TRBV7-9 to TRBJ1-2, with no clear D. CDR3 length: 12 amino acids. Deletions cut 3 bases from V and 8 bases from J, with 10 bases between. Germline CDR1 reads SEHNR; CDR2 reads FQNEAQ (reference sequence). In nucleotides, the CDR3 is TGTGCCAGCAGCTTCTATGACAAGGGCTACACCTTC. Translation: CASSFYDKGYTF.

V gene TRBV4-3 combines with J gene TRBJ2-1; D unresolved. Trimming pared 1 base from V and 8 bases from J, leaving 12 bases between. Germline V gene lookup returns CDR1 LGHNA and CDR2 YSLEER. This CDR3 has 14 amino acids. CDR3 loop: CASSQGDSRYEQFF. CDR3 bases: TGCGCCAGCAGCCAAGGTGACTCACGGTATGAGCAGTTCTTC.

This rearrangement joins TRBV7-9 to TRBJ2-3, with a weak D call TRBD2 (7 bases). The CDR3 loop spans 16 amino acids. The ends were cut back, 0 bases at V and 6 bases at J, with 16 bases in the middle. The germline CDR1 and CDR2 sequences are SEHNR and FQNEAQ (reference sequence). The CDR3 sequence is CASSLASLAGADTQYF. The CDR3 coding sequence is TGTGCCAGCAGCTTAGCCTCTTTGGCGGGGGCTGATACGCAGTATTTT.

This chain links TRBV27 with TRBJ2-5, with D tentatively TRBD2 (6 bases). This CDR3 has 15 amino acids. Trimming removed 5 bases at V and 5 bases at J, with 18 bases between. Looked up from germline, CDR1 is MNHEY and CDR2 is SMNVEV (reference sequence). The CDR3 DNA is TGTGCCAGCAGTACAAATGCGGCAAGCGGGGAGACCCAGTACTTC. Encoded protein: CASSTNAASGETQYF.

This clone was detected only a few times. The chain recombines TRBV3-1 (or the pseudogene TRBV3-2) with TRBJ1-2; D is undetermined. V lost 1 base, J lost 4 bases, and 7 bases lay in between. CDR3 length: 13 residues. Per the germline V gene, CDR1 is LGHDT and CDR2 is YNNKEL (reference sequence). CDR3 in amino acids: CASSQGAIYGYTF. CDR3 coding DNA: TGTGCCAGCAGCCAAGGTGCTATCTATGGCTACACCTTC.

This clone was counted between two and nine times. The chain employs TRBV5-8 and TRBJ2-7; D is ambiguous. The germline V and J ends were trimmed by 4 bases and 1 base, with 3 bases remaining between them. This CDR3 is 11 amino acids long. CDR1 and CDR2 from the germline V gene are SGHTS and YDEGEE. The CDR3 DNA follows: TGTGCCAGCAGCACATCCTACGAGCAGTACTTC. Its protein is CASSTSYEQYF.

V is TRBV5-1 and J is TRBJ2-3; possibly TRBD1 for D (6 bases). The CDR3 runs 15 residues. The germline CDR1 and CDR2 sequences are SGHRS and YFSETQ. The ends were cut back, 2 bases at V and 1 base at J, with 11 bases in the middle. The DNA for the CDR3 is TGCGCCAGCAGCTTAGGGGGTGTGCGCACAGATACGCAGTATTTT. Translating it yields CASSLGGVRTDTQYF.